The subject of this entry is one TCR beta chain. CDR1 SNHLY and CDR2 FYNNEI come from the germline V gene. The CDR3 has 17 amino acids. Losses at the gene ends were 4 bases for V and 0 bases for J; bases not matched to a gene: 7. The sample comes from a study of blood T cell repertoires in COVID-19. Study-level background: The study drew acute and convalescent COVID-19 samples from the United States, Italy and Spain.

Profiled with immunoSEQ multiplex PCR; TCRdb holds only in-frame clones, not every one. The sample contains around 700,000 clones, 75% to 90% of which appear only once. This receptor was taken from a young woman with acute or convalescent COVID-19. The chain recombines TRBV2 with TRBJ2-1; 9 positions match TRBD2. The specimen sequenced was peripheral blood. The CDR3 bases are TGTGCCAGCAGTGGGGCTAGCGGGGAGAGCTCCTACAATGAGCAGTTCTTC. Translation: CASSGASGESSYNEQFF.